Below, one T cell receptor beta chain is given with its context. These data originate in a study of shared clonotypes between healthy human individuals. Germline V gene data show CDR1 as MNHNS and CDR2 as SASEGT. V dropped 6 bases and J dropped 4 bases, with 16 bases sitting between them. The CDR3 spans 15 residues. Running of the assay took place at deep level. Repertoires were generated with immunoSEQ multiplex PCR, while TCRdb's copy carries only in-frame clones and drops some. The sample includes some 1.5 million clones, approximately 98% of them seen just once. The chain is built from TRBV6-1 and TRBJ1-5; TRBD1 might be the D (6 bases). Sequenced material: naive CD4+ T cells sorted from blood. Subset denoted: CD45RA+ positively selected. This receptor was obtained from a man in his thirties or forties in good health. DNA of the CDR3: TGTGCCAGCAGGGTCTCAGGGGCGCGTAATCAGCCCCAGCATTTT. Translating it yields CASRVSGARNQPQHF.